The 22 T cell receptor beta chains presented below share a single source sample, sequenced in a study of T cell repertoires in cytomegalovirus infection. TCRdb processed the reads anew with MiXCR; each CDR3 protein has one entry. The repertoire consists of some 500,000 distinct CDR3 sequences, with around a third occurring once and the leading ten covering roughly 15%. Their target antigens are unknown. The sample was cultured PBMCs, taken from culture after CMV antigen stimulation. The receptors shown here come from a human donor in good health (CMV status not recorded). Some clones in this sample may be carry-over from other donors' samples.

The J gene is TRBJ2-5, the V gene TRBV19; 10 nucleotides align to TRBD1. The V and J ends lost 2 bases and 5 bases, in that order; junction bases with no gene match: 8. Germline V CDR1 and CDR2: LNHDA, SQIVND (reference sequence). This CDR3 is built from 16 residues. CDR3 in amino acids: CASSIPTGGSWETQYF. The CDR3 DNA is TGTGCCAGTAGTATACCGACAGGGGGCTCATGGGAGACCCAGTACTTC.

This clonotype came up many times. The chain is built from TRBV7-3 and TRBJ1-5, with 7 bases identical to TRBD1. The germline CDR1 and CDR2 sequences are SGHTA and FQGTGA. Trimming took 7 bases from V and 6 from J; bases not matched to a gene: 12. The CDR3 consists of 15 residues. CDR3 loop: CASTPTGIGRQPQHF. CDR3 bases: TGTGCCAGCACCCCGACAGGGATCGGTCGTCAGCCCCAGCATTTT.

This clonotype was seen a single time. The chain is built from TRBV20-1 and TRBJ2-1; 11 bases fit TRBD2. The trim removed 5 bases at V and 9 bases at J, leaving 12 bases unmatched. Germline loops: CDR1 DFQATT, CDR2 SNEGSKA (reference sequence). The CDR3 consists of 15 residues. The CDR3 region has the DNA TGCAGTGCTTCCCGAACCCTAGCGGGAGGACGTGAGCAGTTCTTC. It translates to CSASRTLAGGREQFF.

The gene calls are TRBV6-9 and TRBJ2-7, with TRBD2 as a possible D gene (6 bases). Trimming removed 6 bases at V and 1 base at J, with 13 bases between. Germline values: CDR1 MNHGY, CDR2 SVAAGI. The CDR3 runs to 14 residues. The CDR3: CASRLAVRSYEQYF. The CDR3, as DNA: TGTGCCAGCAGATTAGCGGTGAGGTCCTACGAGCAGTACTTC.

The CDR3 loop is CASSLSTWASPLHF. The CDR3 nucleotides read TGTGCCAGCAGTTTGAGCACTTGGGCTTCACCCCTCCACTTT. V usage is TRBV27 and J usage is TRBJ1-6; the D is unclear. CDR3 length: 14 residues. The germline V gene has CDR1 MNHEY and CDR2 SMNVEV (reference sequence). The V gene lost 3 bases and the J gene lost 9 bases, with 12 bases spanning the gap.

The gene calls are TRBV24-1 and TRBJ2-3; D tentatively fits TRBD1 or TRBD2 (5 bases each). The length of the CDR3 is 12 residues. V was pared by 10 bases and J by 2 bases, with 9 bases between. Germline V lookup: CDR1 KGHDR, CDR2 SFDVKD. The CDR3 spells CATKGTTDTQYF. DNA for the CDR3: TGTGCCACGAAAGGGACCACAGATACGCAGTATTTT.

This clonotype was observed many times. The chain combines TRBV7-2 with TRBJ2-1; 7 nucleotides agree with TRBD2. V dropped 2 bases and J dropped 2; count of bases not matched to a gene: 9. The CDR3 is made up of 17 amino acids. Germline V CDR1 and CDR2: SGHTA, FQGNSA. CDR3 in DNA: TGTGCCAGCAGCTTAACGGGGGGAAGGGGACCCTACAATGAGCAGTTCTTC. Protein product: CASSLTGGRGPYNEQFF.

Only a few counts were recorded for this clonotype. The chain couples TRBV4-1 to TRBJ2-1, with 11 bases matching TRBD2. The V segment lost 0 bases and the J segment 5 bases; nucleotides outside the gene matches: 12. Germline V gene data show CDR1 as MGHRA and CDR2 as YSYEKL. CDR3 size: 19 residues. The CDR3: CASSQDWRASGRKDNEQFF. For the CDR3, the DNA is TGCGCCAGCAGCCAAGATTGGAGGGCTAGCGGGAGGAAAGACAATGAGCAGTTCTTC.

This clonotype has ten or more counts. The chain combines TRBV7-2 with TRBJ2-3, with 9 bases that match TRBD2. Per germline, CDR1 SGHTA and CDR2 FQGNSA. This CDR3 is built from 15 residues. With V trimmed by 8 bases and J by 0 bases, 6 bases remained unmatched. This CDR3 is CASGSTSGSTDTQYF. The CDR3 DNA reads TGTGCCAGCGGAAGTACTAGCGGGAGCACAGATACGCAGTATTTT.

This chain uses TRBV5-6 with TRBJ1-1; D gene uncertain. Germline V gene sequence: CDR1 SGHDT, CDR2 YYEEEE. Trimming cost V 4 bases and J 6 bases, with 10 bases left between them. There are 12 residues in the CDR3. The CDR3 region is CASSGHGAEAFF. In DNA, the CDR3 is TGTGCCAGCAGCGGGCATGGGGCTGAAGCTTTCTTT.

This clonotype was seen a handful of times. The DNA for the CDR3 is TGTGCCAGCAGCCACCTGAGCGCGGCGGGCCGCATCCCCCCCGAGCAGTACTTC. It translates to CASSHLSAAGRIPPEQYF. The V gene is TRBV28, the J gene TRBJ2-7; tentative D call: TRBD2 (5 bases). The V gene's germline CDR1 is MDHEN and CDR2 SYDVKM. This CDR3 has 18 amino acids. V lost 6 bases, J lost 6 bases, and 30 bases lay in between.

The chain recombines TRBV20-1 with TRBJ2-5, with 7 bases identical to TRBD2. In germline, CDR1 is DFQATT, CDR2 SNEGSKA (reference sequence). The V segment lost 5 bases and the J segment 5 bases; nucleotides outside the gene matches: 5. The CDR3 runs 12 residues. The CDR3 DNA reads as TGCAGTGCTGATGGACTAGAGGAGACCCAGTACTTC. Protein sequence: CSADGLEETQYF.

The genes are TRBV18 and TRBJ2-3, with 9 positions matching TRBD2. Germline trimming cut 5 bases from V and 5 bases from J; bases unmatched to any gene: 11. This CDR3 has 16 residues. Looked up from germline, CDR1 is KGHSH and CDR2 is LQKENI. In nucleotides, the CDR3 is TGTGCCAGCTCAACGCTCCTAGCGGGGTTAATAGATACGCAGTATTTT. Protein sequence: CASSTLLAGLIDTQYF.

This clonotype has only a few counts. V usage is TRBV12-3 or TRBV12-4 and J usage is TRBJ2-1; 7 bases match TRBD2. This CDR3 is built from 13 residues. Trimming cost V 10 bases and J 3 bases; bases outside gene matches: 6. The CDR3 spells CAIASGVYNEQFF. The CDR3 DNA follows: TGTGCCATCGCTAGCGGAGTCTACAATGAGCAGTTCTTC.

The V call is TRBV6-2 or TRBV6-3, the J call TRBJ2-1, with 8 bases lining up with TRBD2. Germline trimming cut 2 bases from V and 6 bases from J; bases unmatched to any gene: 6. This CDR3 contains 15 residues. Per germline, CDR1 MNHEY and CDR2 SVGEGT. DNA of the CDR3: TGTGCCAGCAGTTACCCCACAGCGGGAGTCAATGAGCAGTTCTTC. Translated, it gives CASSYPTAGVNEQFF.

Written as DNA, the CDR3 is TGCGCCAGCAGCTTGTTTGGGGACATGAACACTGAAGCTTTCTTT. Protein sequence: CASSLFGDMNTEAFF. The V gene is TRBV5-1, the J gene TRBJ1-1; D is perhaps TRBD1 (6 bases). V was shortened by 1 base and J by 0 bases, with 10 bases between the two germline ends. Germline values: CDR1 SGHRS, CDR2 YFSETQ. This CDR3 contains 15 residues.

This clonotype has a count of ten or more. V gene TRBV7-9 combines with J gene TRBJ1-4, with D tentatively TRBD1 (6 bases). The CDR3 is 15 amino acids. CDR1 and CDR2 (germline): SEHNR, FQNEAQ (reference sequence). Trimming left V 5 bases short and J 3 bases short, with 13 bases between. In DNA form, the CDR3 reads TGTGCCAGCAGCGTTGCCAGGGGACCTAATGAAAAACTGTTTTTT. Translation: CASSVARGPNEKLFF.

CDR3 sequence (DNA): TGTGCCAGCAGTTACTCGACAGGAGCCTATGGCTACACCTTC. This gives the protein CASSYSTGAYGYTF. This chain joins TRBV6-2 or TRBV6-3 and TRBJ1-2; tentatively, D is TRBD1 (6 bases). The germline V and J ends were trimmed by 0 bases and 4 bases, with 9 bases remaining between them. This CDR3 region has 14 residues. The V gene's germline CDR1 is MNHEY and CDR2 SVGEGT.

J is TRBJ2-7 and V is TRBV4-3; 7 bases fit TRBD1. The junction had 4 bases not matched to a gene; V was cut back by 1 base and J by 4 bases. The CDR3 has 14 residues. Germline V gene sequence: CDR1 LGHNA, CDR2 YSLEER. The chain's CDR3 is CASSQGQGVYEQYF. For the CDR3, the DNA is TGCGCCAGCAGCCAAGGTCAGGGGGTATACGAGCAGTACTTC.

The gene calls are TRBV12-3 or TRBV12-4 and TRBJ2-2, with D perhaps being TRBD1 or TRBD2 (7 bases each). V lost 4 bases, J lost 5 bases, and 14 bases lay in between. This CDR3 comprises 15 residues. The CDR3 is CASSSRQGGTGELFF. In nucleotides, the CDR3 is TGTGCCAGCAGTTCCCGACAGGGAGGGACCGGGGAGCTGTTTTTT.

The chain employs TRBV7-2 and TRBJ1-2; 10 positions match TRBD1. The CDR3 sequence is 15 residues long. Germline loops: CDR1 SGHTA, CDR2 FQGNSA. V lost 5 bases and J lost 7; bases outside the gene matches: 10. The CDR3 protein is CASSPPGTGVSGYTF. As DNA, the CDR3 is TGTGCCAGCAGCCCACCAGGGACAGGGGTTAGTGGCTACACCTTC.

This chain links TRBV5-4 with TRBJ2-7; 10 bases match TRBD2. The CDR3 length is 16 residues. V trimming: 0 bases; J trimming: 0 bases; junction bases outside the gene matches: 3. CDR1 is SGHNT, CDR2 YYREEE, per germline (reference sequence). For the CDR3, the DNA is TGTGCCAGCAGCTTGGGTCTAGCGGGAGTCTCCTACGAGCAGTACTTC. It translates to CASSLGLAGVSYEQYF.